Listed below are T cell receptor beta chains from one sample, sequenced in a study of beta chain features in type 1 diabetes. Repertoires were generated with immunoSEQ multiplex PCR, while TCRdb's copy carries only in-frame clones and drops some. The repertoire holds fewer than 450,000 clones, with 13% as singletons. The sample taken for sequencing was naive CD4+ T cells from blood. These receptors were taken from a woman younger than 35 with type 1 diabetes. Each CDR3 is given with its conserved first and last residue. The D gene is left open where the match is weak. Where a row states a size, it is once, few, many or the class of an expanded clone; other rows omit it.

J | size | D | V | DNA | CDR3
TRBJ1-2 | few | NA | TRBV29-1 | TGCAGCGTTGAAGGGATTGGGGGCATTAACTATGGCTACACCTTC | CSVEGIGGINYGYTF
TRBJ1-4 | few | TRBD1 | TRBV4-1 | TGCGCCAGCAGCCCGGACAGGGCGGAACTGTTTTTT | CASSPDRAELFF
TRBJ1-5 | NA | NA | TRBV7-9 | TGTGCCAGCAGCTTAGGCGTCAGGCGGCCCCAGCATTTT | CASSLGVRRPQHF
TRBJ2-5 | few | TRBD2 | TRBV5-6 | TGTGCCAGCAGCCTGCGGACTAGCGGGTCTCAAGAGACCCAGTACTTC | CASSLRTSGSQETQYF
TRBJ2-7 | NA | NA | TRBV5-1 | TGCGCCAGCAGCGCTCATACAGGGTATTACGAGCAGTACTTC | CASSAHTGYYEQYF
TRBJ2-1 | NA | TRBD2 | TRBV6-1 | TGTGCCAGCGGTGGGACTAGCGGGCCCTACAATGAGCAGTTCTTC | CASGGTSGPYNEQFF
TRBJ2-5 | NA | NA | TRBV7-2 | TGTGCCAGCAGCTCCTCCGAGACCCAGTACTTC | CASSSSETQYF
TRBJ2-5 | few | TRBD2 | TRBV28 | TGTGCCAGCAGTTTATCTTCTAGCGGGAGGTTAGGAGAGACCCAGTACTTC | CASSLSSSGRLGETQYF
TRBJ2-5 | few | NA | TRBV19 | TGTGCCAGTAGCCGAAGGGACTTCTTCCAAGAGACCCAGTACTTC | CASSRRDFFQETQYF
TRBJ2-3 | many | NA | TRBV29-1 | TGCAGCGTTGGGGGCTTAACAGATACGCAGTATTTT | CSVGGLTDTQYF
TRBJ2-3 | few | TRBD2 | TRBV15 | TGTGCCACCAGCAGACTACTAGCGAGTAGCACAGATACGCAGTATTTT | CATSRLLASSTDTQYF
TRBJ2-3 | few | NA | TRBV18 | TGTGCCAGCTCACCCTCAGTCGGGGGTAGCACAGATACGCAGTATTTT | CASSPSVGGSTDTQYF
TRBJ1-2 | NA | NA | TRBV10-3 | TGTGCCATCAGTGAGGCGGGAAACCCCAACTATGGCTACACCTTC | CAISEAGNPNYGYTF
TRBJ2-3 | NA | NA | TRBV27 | TGTGCCAGCAGTTTATCGTTGGCTGATACGCAGTATTTT | CASSLSLADTQYF
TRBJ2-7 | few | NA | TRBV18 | TGTGCCAGCTCACCCGACACCTACGAGCAGTACTTC | CASSPDTYEQYF
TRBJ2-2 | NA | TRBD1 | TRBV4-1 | TGCGCCAGCAGCCAGAGACAGGGGGCGCGTCGAGGCACCGGGGAGCTGTTTTTT | CASSQRQGARRGTGELFF
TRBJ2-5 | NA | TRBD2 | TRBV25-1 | TGTGCCAGCAGTCCTGGACTAGCGTGGGAGACCCAGTACTTC | CASSPGLAWETQYF
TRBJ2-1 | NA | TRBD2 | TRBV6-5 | TGTGCCAGCACCCGACTAGCGGGAGAATACAATGAGCAGTTCTTC | CASTRLAGEYNEQFF
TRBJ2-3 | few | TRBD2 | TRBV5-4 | TGTGCCAGCAGCTTTCCGACTAGCAATACGCAGTATTTT | CASSFPTSNTQYF
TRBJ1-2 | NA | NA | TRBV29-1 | TGCAGCGTTGAAAAAACAGGGTTCTATGGCTACACCTTC | CSVEKTGFYGYTF
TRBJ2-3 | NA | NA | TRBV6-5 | TGTGCCAGCAGTTACTCGTGGAGAGACACAGATACGCAGTATTTT | CASSYSWRDTDTQYF
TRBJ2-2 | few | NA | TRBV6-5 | TGTGCCAGCAGCTACAATAAACAGGCGGTCGGGGAGCTGTTTTTT | CASSYNKQAVGELFF
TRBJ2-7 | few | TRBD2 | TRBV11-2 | TGTGCCAGCAGCTTCAGGCCTAGCGGTGCGCTGGGCGGCTACGAGCAGTACTTC | CASSFRPSGALGGYEQYF
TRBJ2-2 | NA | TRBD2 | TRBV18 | TGTGCCAGCTCACCTTTGAGCGGGAGAACCGGGGAGCTGTTTTTT | CASSPLSGRTGELFF
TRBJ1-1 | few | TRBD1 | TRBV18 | TGTGCCAGCTCATCTCGGACAGGCACGCATGGGGAAGCTTTCTTT | CASSSRTGTHGEAFF
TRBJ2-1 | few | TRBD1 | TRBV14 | TGTGCCAGCAGCCAAGTAGGACAGGGGCTAACCTACAATGAGCAGTTCTTC | CASSQVGQGLTYNEQFF